This T cell receptor (beta chain) derives from a study of PD-L1 blockade in urothelial cancer. Study-level information: Twenty-five of the 29 patients were men with bladder-origin urothelial cancer. T cell content in blood samples showed a median of around 140,000.

Documented time point: pretreatment peripheral blood. V dropped 3 bases and J dropped 7; count of bases not matched to a gene: 6. Per the germline V gene, CDR1 is SGHTA and CDR2 is FQGTGA. This CDR3 comprises 15 residues. Some clones are missing from TCRdb's copy, which holds only in-frame ones; the method was immunoSEQ multiplex PCR. The sample contains tens of thousands of clones, about 75% of which appear only once. The clonotype originates from a man aged 65 to 79 with urothelial cancer. V is TRBV7-3 and J is TRBJ2-7; 13 nucleotides line up with TRBD2. The sample in question was PBMCs, obtained around atezolizumab (anti-PD-L1) treatment. In DNA, the CDR3 is TGTGCCAGCAGCTTGGGGACTAGCGGGACAAAGGAGCAGTACTTC. It translates to CASSLGTSGTKEQYF.